The rows below give T cell receptor beta chains drawn from one sample of a study of T cell responses to AZD1222 COVID-19 vaccine. TCRdb's copy holds only in-frame clones and misses some; the assay was immunoSEQ multiplex PCR. The sample carries 95,000 to 150,000 clones, around 90% recorded once. This specimen was peripheral blood, taken on day 0 of AZD1222 vaccination. The source of these receptors is an adult in good health. Each CDR3 is given with its conserved first and last residue. A D gene is named only where the DNA matches it firmly. Clone size is given for some rows only: seen once, a few or many times, or a class if the clone is expanded.

>NA|TRBV7-2|NA|TRBJ2-1
CASSPSGGRNEQFF
TGTGCCAGCAGCCCCTCCGGGGGAAGGAATGAGCAGTTCTTC
>NA|TRBV3-1/TRBV3-2|NA|TRBJ2-3
CASSQHPGDTQYF
TGTGCCAGCAGCCAGCACCCTGGGGATACGCAGTATTTT
>TRBD2|TRBV6-2/TRBV6-3|NA|TRBJ2-5
CASSPAGTSGGQRGTQYF
TGTGCCAGCAGCCCGGCCGGGACTAGCGGGGGCCAAAGAGGGACCCAGTACTTC
>TRBD1|TRBV25-1|NA|TRBJ1-5
CASSETGTGWNQPQHF
TGTGCCAGCAGCGAGACCGGGACAGGGTGGAATCAGCCCCAGCATTTT
>TRBD2|TRBV18|few|TRBJ2-5
CASSPPGGTQYF
TGTGCCAGCTCACCCCCGGGGGGGACCCAGTACTTC
>NA|TRBV5-6|NA|TRBJ2-5
CASSSLGPLETQYF
TGTGCCAGCAGTTCTCTGGGACCCTTAGAGACCCAGTACTTC
>NA|TRBV29-1|NA|TRBJ1-1
CSVGQDPEAFF
TGCAGCGTTGGACAGGACCCTGAAGCTTTCTTT
>NA|TRBV15|NA|TRBJ1-3
CATSRGRVNTIYF
TGTGCCACCAGCAGAGGGCGGGTGAACACCATATATTTT
>TRBD2|TRBV6-5|NA|TRBJ2-1
CASSFSGGGNEQFF
TGTGCCAGCAGCTTTAGCGGGGGGGGCAATGAGCAGTTCTTC
>NA|TRBV19|NA|TRBJ2-1
CASYGEKYNEQFF
TGTGCCTCCTACGGGGAGAAATACAATGAGCAGTTCTTC
>NA|TRBV9|once|TRBJ2-3
CASSVGRTWRHTDTQYF
TGTGCCAGCAGCGTCGGTAGGACGTGGAGGCACACAGATACGCAGTATTTT
>TRBD2|TRBV4-2|NA|TRBJ2-7
CASSQEPAGGPREQYF
TGTGCCAGCAGCCAAGAACCAGCGGGGGGCCCGCGGGAGCAGTACTTC
>NA|TRBV9|NA|TRBJ2-7
CASSVGQGTSYEQYF
TGTGCCAGCAGCGTAGGCCAGGGGACCTCCTACGAGCAGTACTTC
>TRBD2|TRBV5-1|NA|TRBJ2-7
CASSRVGGGEQYF
TGCGCCAGCAGCCGAGTCGGCGGGGGCGAGCAGTACTTC
>NA|TRBV6-5|NA|TRBJ1-4
CASSGGTASNEKLFF
TGTGCCAGCAGCGGTGGTACTGCTTCTAATGAAAAACTGTTTTTT
>NA|TRBV19|NA|TRBJ2-1
CASSWGYYNEQFF
TGTGCCAGTAGTTGGGGGTACTACAATGAGCAGTTCTTC
>NA|TRBV6-5|NA|TRBJ2-3
CASRAPGYTDTQYF
TGTGCCAGCAGGGCCCCAGGGTACACAGATACGCAGTATTTT
>NA|TRBV25-1|NA|TRBJ1-4
CASSDPRQPNEKLFF
TGTGCCAGCAGTGATCCCCGACAGCCCAATGAAAAACTGTTTTTT
>NA|TRBV3-1/TRBV3-2|NA|TRBJ1-3
CASSQTEPFSGNTIYF
TGTGCCAGCAGCCAGACAGAACCCTTCTCTGGAAACACCATATATTTT
>NA|TRBV29-1|once|TRBJ2-1
CSVEDFGEQFF
TGCAGCGTTGAAGACTTTGGTGAGCAGTTCTTC
>NA|TRBV18|NA|TRBJ1-1
CASSPVVLPNTEAFF
TGTGCCAGCTCACCAGTTGTCTTGCCGAACACTGAAGCTTTCTTT
>NA|TRBV3-1/TRBV3-2|NA|TRBJ1-2
CASSRTTGSLGYTF
TGTGCCAGCAGCCGTACGACAGGCTCCTTGGGCTACACCTTC
>TRBD1|TRBV7-2|NA|TRBJ1-2
CASSQTMTGGSNYGYTF
TGTGCCAGCAGCCAAACAATGACAGGGGGGTCTAACTATGGCTACACCTTC
>NA|TRBV5-1|NA|TRBJ2-3
CASSAAPGGTDTQYF
TGCGCCAGCAGCGCGGCTCCGGGGGGCACAGATACGCAGTATTTT